This T cell receptor beta chain was sequenced for a study of blood T cell repertoires in COVID-19. Study-wide context: The samples span acute and convalescent COVID-19 from the United States, Italy and Spain. Sources were T cells, B-cell-depleted T cells, or PBMCs; the material itself was cDNA or gDNA.

The CDR3 runs 15 residues. Trimming pared 4 bases from V and 1 base from J, leaving 16 bases between. Germline assignment: CDR1 GTSNPN and CDR2 SVGIG (reference sequence). In the original workflow: Reference gene primer amplification gave estimated nucleated cell counts. Some clones are missing from TCRdb's copy, which holds only in-frame ones; the method was immunoSEQ multiplex PCR. V and J calls and clone size are those listed in that table; D and trimming were worked out from the DNA. This table holds 250,000 to 350,000 clones, 87% found once. This clone was seen just once. The sample taken for sequencing was peripheral blood. V usage is TRBV30 and J usage is TRBJ2-5; possibly TRBD1 for D (5 bases). This TCR was recovered from a woman between 50 and 59 years old who had recovered from COVID-19. CDR3 DNA sequence: TGTGCCTGGACGACAGCGTATCCGTTCCAAGAGACCCAGTACTTC. It translates to CAWTTAYPFQETQYF.